This T cell receptor (beta chain) appears in the sequencing data of a study of regulatory T cells in long-lasting Graves disease. Germline V gene sequence: CDR1 SQVTM, CDR2 ANQGSEA. The CDR3 spans 11 residues. Trimming took off 4 bases at V and 7 bases at J, with 10 bases between the two ends. Construction of the TCR beta libraries employed iRepertoire HTBI primers in conjunction with Arm-PCR of CDR3 regions. TCRdb itself ran the multiplex PCR reads through MiXCR, one entry per CDR3 protein. The sample consists of 530,000 or so distinct CDR3 sequences, roughly 13% of them appearing once. Time point described: newly diagnosed GD, antithyroid drugs for less than 3 months. Extracted RNA from PBMCs served as the source of the TCR library. The same specimen was also included in a second study, on T cells in Graves' hyperthyroidism and ophthalmopathy.

Here the sequenced sample was peripheral blood mononuclear cells (PBMCs), taken at new diagnosis, from a patient treated with antithyroid drugs. The origin of this receptor is a man between 25 and 39 years old with Graves disease. The genes are TRBV29-1 and TRBJ1-2; D unresolved. CDR3 sequence reads: CSVAERAGYTF. CDR3 nucleotide sequence: TGCAGCGTTGCTGAGAGGGCTGGCTACACCTTC.